This passage covers 27 T cell receptor beta chains from one sample sequenced in a study of cytomegalovirus exposure and HLA in healthy donors. PCR used 60 Vbeta primers and 13 Jbeta primers. Assay: immunoSEQ multiplex PCR; the TCRdb copy retains only in-frame clones and omits some. In the table there are 150,000 to 200,000 clones, approximately 79% of which are singletons. The sequencing sample was made of PBMCs. Receptors were obtained from a human donor in good health.

The gene calls are TRBV19 and TRBJ1-6; 8 bases are a match to TRBD1. This CDR3 has 19 amino acids. Germline trimming cut 1 base from V and 8 bases from J; bases unmatched to any gene: 16. The germline V gene has CDR1 LNHDA and CDR2 SQIVND (reference sequence). CDR3 residues: CASSIVEQMAGQVYSPLHF. CDR3 DNA: TGTGCCAGTAGTATAGTGGAGCAGATGGCGGGACAGGTTTATTCACCCCTCCACTTT.

The V call is TRBV4-2, the J call TRBJ2-3, with 11 bases fitting TRBD2. This CDR3 region has 16 residues. Germline V gene data show CDR1 as LGHNA and CDR2 as YNFKEQ. With V trimmed by 3 bases and J by 2 bases, 4 bases remained unmatched. CDR3 protein: CASSQRLAGTTDTQYF. The CDR3 DNA sequence: TGTGCCAGCAGCCAGCGACTAGCGGGGACCACAGATACGCAGTATTTT.

The V call is TRBV7-9, the J call TRBJ1-5; no reliable D call. From germline, CDR1 is SEHNR and CDR2 FQNEAQ (reference sequence). This CDR3 has 14 amino acids. Trimming shortened V by 1 base and J by 3 bases, and 7 bases separated the two germline ends. CDR3 in amino acids: CASSLGHLNQPQHF. CDR3 nucleotides: TGTGCCAGCAGCTTAGGGCACCTCAATCAGCCCCAGCATTTT.

This chain links TRBV4-1 with TRBJ1-1, with D possibly matching TRBD1 (5 bases). The germline CDR1 and CDR2 sequences are MGHRA and YSYEKL. V lost 2 bases and J lost 3, with 10 bases in between. The CDR3 contains 14 residues. The CDR3 sequence is CASSQPGHDTEAFF. The CDR3 region has the DNA TGCGCCAGCAGCCAACCAGGGCATGACACTGAAGCTTTCTTT.

This sequence joins TRBV7-8 and TRBJ2-1; 8 bases agree with TRBD2. Germline V gene lookup returns CDR1 SGHVS and CDR2 FQNEAQ. This CDR3 has 14 amino acids. V shed 5 bases, J shed 10 bases, and the junction held 10 bases outside the gene matches. The CDR3 is CASSPGTSSVEQFF. In DNA form, the CDR3 reads TGTGCCAGCAGCCCCGGGACTAGTTCAGTCGAGCAGTTCTTC.

This clone was detected only once. This chain connects TRBV7-9 to TRBJ1-2; no reliable D call. Looked up from germline, CDR1 is SEHNR and CDR2 is FQNEAQ (reference sequence). This CDR3 contains 10 residues. V was clipped by 6 bases and J by 7 bases, with 6 bases between them. The CDR3 bases are TGTGCCAGCAGGGAGGGTGGCTACACCTTC. It yields the protein CASREGGYTF.

V and J are TRBV2 and TRBJ2-1; D gene ambiguous. Germline values: CDR1 SNHLY, CDR2 FYNNEI. V shed 1 base and J shed 14 bases, with 12 bases lying between them. The CDR3 totals 12 residues. DNA for the CDR3: TGTGCCAGCAGTGAAGACGGAGCCCCGAAGTTCTTC. Protein product: CASSEDGAPKFF. The full variable domain, in which reference TRBV2 and TRBJ2-1 provide the parts outside the CDR3, is EPEVTQTPSHQVTQMGQEVILRCVPISNHLYFYWYRQILGQKVEFLVSFYNNEISEKSEIFDDQFSVERPDGSNFTLKIRSTKLEDSAMYFCASSEDGAPKFFGPGTRLTVL.

V and J are TRBV14 and TRBJ2-7, with 8 bases aligning to TRBD1. The CDR3 totals 15 residues. The J segment lost 0 bases and the V segment lost 1 base, leaving 2 bases of the junction unmatched. CDR1 and CDR2 from the germline V gene are SGHDN and FVKESK. The CDR3 DNA follows: TGTGCCAGCAGCCAAGTCGGACAGGGCTCCTACGAGCAGTACTTC. Its protein product is CASSQVGQGSYEQYF.

The CDR3: CASSETGDSYEQYF. The CDR3 DNA reads TGTGCCAGCTCTGAGACAGGGGACTCCTACGAGCAGTACTTC. The chain couples TRBV25-1 to TRBJ2-7; 8 positions agree with TRBD1. V was pared by 8 bases and J by 0 bases, with 6 bases of the junction left unmatched. The CDR3 consists of 14 residues. The germline CDR1 and CDR2 sequences are MGHDK and SYGVNS.

This chain links TRBV10-2 with TRBJ1-1; possibly TRBD1 for D (6 bases). Looked up from germline, CDR1 is WSHSY and CDR2 is SAAADI. The ends were cut back, 6 bases at V and 3 bases at J, with 17 bases in the middle. The CDR3 length is 15 residues. CDR3 loop: CASSGLRGPDTEAFF. The CDR3 DNA sequence: TGCGCCAGCAGCGGGCTCAGGGGACCGGACACTGAAGCTTTCTTT.

The chain couples TRBV6-5 to TRBJ1-2; tentatively, D is TRBD1 (5 bases). The CDR3 runs to 15 residues. Trimming stripped 0 bases from V and 3 bases from J, with 11 bases between. Germline loops: CDR1 MNHEY, CDR2 SVGAGI. This chain's CDR3 is CASSYSGDSYYGYTF. The CDR3 bases are TGTGCCAGCAGTTACTCCGGGGACTCCTACTATGGCTACACCTTC.

In its sample, this clone was seen a few times. This chain uses TRBV25-1 with TRBJ1-2, with 7 bases matching TRBD1. The V gene end was trimmed by 5 bases and the J gene end by 2 bases; junction bases not matched to a gene: 8. This CDR3 region has 15 residues. Germline CDR1 MGHDK, CDR2 SYGVNS. CDR3 amino acids: CASSIRTGKNYGYTF. In DNA, the CDR3 is TGTGCCAGCAGTATTCGGACAGGAAAGAACTATGGCTACACCTTC.

The J gene is TRBJ1-2, the V gene TRBV6-1, with a tentative D call TRBD1 (6 bases). Per germline, CDR1 MNHNS and CDR2 SASEGT. CDR3 length: 12 residues. The V end was cut by 6 bases, the J end by 7 bases, with 12 bases between. In nucleotides, the CDR3 is TGTGCCAGCAGCGAAACCAGGGGTGGCTACACCTTC. Translated, it gives CASSETRGGYTF.

In DNA form, the CDR3 reads TGTGCCAGCAGTTCTGGAGACAGGGTTTACTATGGCTACACCTTC. Translation: CASSSGDRVYYGYTF. V gene TRBV28 combines with J gene TRBJ1-2, with TRBD1 matching over 7 bases. The CDR3 runs 15 residues. J gave up 3 bases and V 4 bases, and 8 bases lay outside the gene matches. From germline, CDR1 is MDHEN and CDR2 SYDVKM.

The chain has TRBV9 and TRBJ2-3; 9 bases are a match to TRBD2. The length of the CDR3 is 16 residues. J lost 4 bases, V lost 2 bases, and 8 bases had no gene match. Germline V lookup: CDR1 SGDLS, CDR2 YYNGEE. Here the CDR3 DNA reads TGTGCCAGCAGCGTGGGGACTAGCATGGGCCCAGATACGCAGTATTTT. It specifies CASSVGTSMGPDTQYF.

J is TRBJ1-5 and V is TRBV2, with TRBD1 matching over 9 bases. Germline lookup yields CDR1 SNHLY and CDR2 FYNNEI. The CDR3 extends over 14 amino acids. J gave up 5 bases and V 6 bases, and 5 bases lay outside the gene matches. The CDR3 protein is CASSSRQGDQPQHF. CDR3 in DNA: TGTGCCAGCAGCTCTCGACAGGGGGATCAGCCCCAGCATTTT. The whole variable domain, filled in from reference TRBV2 and TRBJ1-5, reads EPEVTQTPSHQVTQMGQEVILRCVPISNHLYFYWYRQILGQKVEFLVSFYNNEISEKSEIFDDQFSVERPDGSNFTLKIRSTKLEDSAMYFCASSSRQGDQPQHFGDGTRLSIL.

J is TRBJ2-7 and V is TRBV7-9, with 10 bases that match TRBD1. V shed 5 bases, J shed 5 bases, and the junction held 12 bases outside the gene matches. The V gene's germline CDR1 is SEHNR and CDR2 FQNEAQ (reference sequence). There are 16 residues in the CDR3. CDR3 sequence: CASSRSGTGDFNEQYF. CDR3 nucleotides: TGTGCCAGCAGCCGGAGTGGGACAGGGGATTTTAACGAGCAGTACTTC.

This rearrangement joins TRBV7-2 to TRBJ1-3; 9 positions match TRBD1. The CDR3 covers 13 residues. V lost 4 bases, J lost 8 bases, and 3 bases stayed unmatched. CDR1 is SGHTA, CDR2 FQGNSA, per germline. The CDR3 loop is CASSSDRGDTIYF. CDR3 nucleotides: TGTGCCAGCAGCTCGGACAGGGGCGACACCATATATTTT. The full variable domain, its missing parts supplied by reference TRBV7-2 and TRBJ1-3, is GAGVSQSPSNKVTEKGKDVELRCDPISGHTALYWYRQSLGQGLEFLIYFQGNSAPDKSGLPSDRFSAERTGGSVSTLTIQRTQQEDSAVYLCASSSDRGDTIYFGEGSWLTVV.

In this sample, this clone turned up once. The V and J genes are TRBV7-2 and TRBJ1-5, with D perhaps matching TRBD1 (6 bases). This CDR3 contains 16 residues. Germline-derived CDR1 and CDR2 are SGHTA and FQGNSA. The ends were cut back, 5 bases at V and 4 bases at J, with 18 bases in the middle. CDR3 nucleotides: TGTGCCAGCAGCCCTATGGGACAAGGGGAAAATCAGCCCCAGCATTTT. It codes for CASSPMGQGENQPQHF.

This clone was detected only a few times. The chain employs TRBV6-5 and TRBJ1-4, with D perhaps matching TRBD1 (5 bases). Germline V gene data show CDR1 as MNHEY and CDR2 as SVGAGI. V was shortened by 7 bases and J by 8 bases, with 11 bases between the two germline ends. This CDR3 spans 12 amino acids. This CDR3 reads CASTPGGEKLFF. For the CDR3, the DNA is TGTGCCAGCACCCCTGGGGGGGAAAAACTGTTTTTT.

The chain has TRBV6-6 and TRBJ2-5, with TRBD1 matching 10 bases. The germline gives CDR1 MNHNY, CDR2 SVGAGI (reference sequence). Germline trimming cut 0 bases from V and 3 bases from J; bases unmatched to any gene: 4. This CDR3 comprises 16 residues. The CDR3 spells CASSYSTGQGKETQYF. The CDR3 DNA is TGTGCCAGCAGTTACTCGACGGGACAGGGGAAAGAGACCCAGTACTTC.

V is TRBV6-4 and J is TRBJ1-1; tentative D call: TRBD1 (6 bases). Trimming stripped 6 bases from V and 1 base from J, with 9 bases between. The germline V gene encodes CDR1 MRHNA and CDR2 SNTAGT. The CDR3 totals 13 residues. The CDR3 DNA reads TGTGCCAGCAGGTGGGGGCCGAACACTGAAGCTTTCTTT. Translated: CASRWGPNTEAFF.

V is TRBV29-1 and J is TRBJ1-4, with D hard to call. The CDR3 spans 15 residues. The ends were cut back, 4 bases at V and 4 bases at J, with 16 bases in the middle. Germline V gene data show CDR1 as SQVTM and CDR2 as ANQGSEA. CDR3 DNA sequence: TGCAGCGTTGGTAACCAGGCGACAAATAATGAAAAACTGTTTTTT. Its protein product is CSVGNQATNNEKLFF.

In DNA form, the CDR3 reads TGCGCCAGCAGCCAAGACCAGGGGTCTGGAAACACCATATATTTT. Translating gives CASSQDQGSGNTIYF. The chain is built from TRBV4-3 and TRBJ1-3; maybe TRBD1 (6 bases). The ends were cut back, 0 bases at V and 1 base at J, with 7 bases in the middle. Looked up from germline, CDR1 is LGHNA and CDR2 is YSLEER. This CDR3 has 15 amino acids.

The rearrangement joins TRBV5-1 to TRBJ2-3, with 9 nucleotides matching TRBD2. The CDR3 spans 19 residues. Trimming at V came to 0 bases and at J to 2 bases, leaving 13 bases not matched to a gene. Germline-derived CDR1 and CDR2 are SGHRS and YFSETQ. In DNA, the CDR3 is TGCGCCAGCAGCTTGGGTCGGATAGCGGGGGATTCCACCACAGATACGCAGTATTTT. The encoded protein is CASSLGRIAGDSTTDTQYF. The full variable domain, with the rest looked up from reference TRBV5-1 and TRBJ2-3, is KAGVTQTPRYLIKTRGQQVTLSCSPISGHRSVSWYQQTPGQGLQFLFEYFSETQRNKGNFPGRFSGRQFSNSRSEMNVSTLELGDSALYLCASSLGRIAGDSTTDTQYFGPGTRLTVL.

The chain has TRBV7-8 and TRBJ2-1; 8 nucleotides agree with TRBD2. With 5 bases clipped from V and 8 bases from J, the junction kept 5 bases outside the gene matches. This CDR3 comprises 13 residues. Germline CDR1 SGHVS, CDR2 FQNEAQ. CDR3 bases: TGTGCCAGCAGCACCGGGACTAGGTATGAGCAGTTCTTC. Translated, it gives CASSTGTRYEQFF. Together with reference TRBV7-8 and TRBJ2-1, the CDR3 gives the full variable domain: GAGVSQSPRYKVAKRGQDVALRCDPISGHVSLFWYQQALGQGPEFLTYFQNEAQLDKSGLPSDRFFAERPEGSVSTLKIQRTQQEDSAVYLCASSTGTRYEQFFGPGTRLTVL.

The chain combines TRBV27 with TRBJ1-2, with 8 bases that match TRBD1. CDR1 and CDR2 (germline): MNHEY, SMNVEV (reference sequence). The CDR3 contains 11 residues. Trimming removed 8 bases from V and 7 bases from J; junction bases left unmatched: 3. The CDR3 is CASAGGRGYTF. The CDR3 DNA reads TGTGCCAGCGCAGGGGGCCGTGGCTACACCTTC.